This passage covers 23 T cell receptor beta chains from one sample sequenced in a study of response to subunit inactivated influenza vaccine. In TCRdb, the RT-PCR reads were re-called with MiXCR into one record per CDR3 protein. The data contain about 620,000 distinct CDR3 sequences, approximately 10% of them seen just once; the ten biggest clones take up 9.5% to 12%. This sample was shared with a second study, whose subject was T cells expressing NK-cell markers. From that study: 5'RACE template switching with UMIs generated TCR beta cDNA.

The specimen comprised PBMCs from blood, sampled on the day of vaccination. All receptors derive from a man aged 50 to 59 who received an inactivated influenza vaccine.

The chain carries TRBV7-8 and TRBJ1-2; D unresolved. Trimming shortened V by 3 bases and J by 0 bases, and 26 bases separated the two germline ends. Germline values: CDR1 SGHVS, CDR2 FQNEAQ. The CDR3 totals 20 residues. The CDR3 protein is CASSLAPPQDLTPSNYGYTF. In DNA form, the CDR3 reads TGTGCCAGCAGCTTGGCGCCCCCACAAGACCTCACCCCCTCTAACTATGGCTACACCTTC.

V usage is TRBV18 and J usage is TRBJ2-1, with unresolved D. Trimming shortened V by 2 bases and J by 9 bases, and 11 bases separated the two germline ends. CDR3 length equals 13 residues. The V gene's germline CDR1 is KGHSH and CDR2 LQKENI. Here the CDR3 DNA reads TGTGCCAGCTCACCAGGGCGCATCGGTGAGCAGTTCTTC. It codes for CASSPGRIGEQFF.

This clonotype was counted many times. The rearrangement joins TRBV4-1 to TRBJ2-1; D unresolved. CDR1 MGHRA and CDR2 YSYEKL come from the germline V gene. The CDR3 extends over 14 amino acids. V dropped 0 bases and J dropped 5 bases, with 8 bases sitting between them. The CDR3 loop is CASSQEFTHNEQFF. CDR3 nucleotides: TGCGCCAGCAGCCAAGAGTTTACACACAATGAGCAGTTCTTC.

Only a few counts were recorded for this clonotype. The CDR3 reads CATSDMSGHGYTF. The CDR3 region has the DNA TGTGCCACCAGTGACATGAGCGGTCATGGCTACACCTTC. The V gene is TRBV24-1, the J gene TRBJ1-2; no clear D gene. This CDR3 is 13 amino acids long. The V gene lost 4 bases and the J gene lost 6 bases, with 11 bases spanning the gap. The germline gives CDR1 KGHDR, CDR2 SFDVKD.

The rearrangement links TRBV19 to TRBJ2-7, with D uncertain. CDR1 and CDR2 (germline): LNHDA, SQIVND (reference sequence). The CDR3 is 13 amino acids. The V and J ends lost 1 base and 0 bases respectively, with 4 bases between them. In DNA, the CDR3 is TGTGCCAGTAGTATAGGCGGCTCCTACGAGCAGTACTTC. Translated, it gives CASSIGGSYEQYF.

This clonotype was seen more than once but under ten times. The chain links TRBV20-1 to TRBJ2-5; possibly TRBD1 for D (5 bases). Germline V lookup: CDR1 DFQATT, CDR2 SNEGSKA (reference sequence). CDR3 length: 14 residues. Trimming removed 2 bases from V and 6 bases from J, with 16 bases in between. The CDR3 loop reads CSARFRGWMKTQYF. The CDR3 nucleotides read TGCAGTGCTAGATTTAGGGGATGGATGAAGACCCAGTACTTC.

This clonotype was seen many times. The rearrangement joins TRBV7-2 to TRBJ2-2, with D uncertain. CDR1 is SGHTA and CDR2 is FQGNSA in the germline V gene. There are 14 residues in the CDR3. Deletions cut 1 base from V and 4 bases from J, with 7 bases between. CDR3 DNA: TGTGCCAGCAGCTTAGGGTGGGGCACCGGGGAGCTGTTTTTT. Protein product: CASSLGWGTGELFF.

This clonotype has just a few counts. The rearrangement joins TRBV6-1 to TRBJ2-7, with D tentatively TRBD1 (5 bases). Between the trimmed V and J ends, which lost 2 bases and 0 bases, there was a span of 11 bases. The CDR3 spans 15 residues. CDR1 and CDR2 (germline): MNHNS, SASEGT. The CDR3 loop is CASSEYTGPSYEQYF. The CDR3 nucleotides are TGTGCCAGCAGTGAATACACAGGTCCCTCCTACGAGCAGTACTTC.

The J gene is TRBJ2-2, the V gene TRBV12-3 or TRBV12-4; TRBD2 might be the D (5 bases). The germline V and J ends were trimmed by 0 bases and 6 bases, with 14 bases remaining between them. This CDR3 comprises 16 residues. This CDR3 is CASSLALAVIPGELFF. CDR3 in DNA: TGTGCCAGCAGTTTAGCTCTAGCTGTGATCCCCGGGGAGCTGTTTTTT.

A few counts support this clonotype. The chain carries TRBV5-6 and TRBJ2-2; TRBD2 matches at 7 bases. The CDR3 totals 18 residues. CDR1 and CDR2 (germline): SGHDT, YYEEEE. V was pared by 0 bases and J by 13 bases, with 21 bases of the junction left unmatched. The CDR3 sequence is CASSLGPVEIEGGSLLFF. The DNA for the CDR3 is TGTGCCAGCAGCTTGGGGCCAGTGGAAATCGAGGGAGGGAGCTTGCTGTTTTTT.

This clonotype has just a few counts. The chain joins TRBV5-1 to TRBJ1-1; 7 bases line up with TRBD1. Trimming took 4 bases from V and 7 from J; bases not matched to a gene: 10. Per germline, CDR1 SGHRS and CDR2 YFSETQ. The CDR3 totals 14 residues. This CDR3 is CASSPGTAGREAFF. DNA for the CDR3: TGCGCCAGCAGCCCCGGGACAGCGGGGCGTGAAGCTTTCTTT. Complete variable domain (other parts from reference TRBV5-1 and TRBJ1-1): KAGVTQTPRYLIKTRGQQVTLSCSPISGHRSVSWYQQTPGQGLQFLFEYFSETQRNKGNFPGRFSGRQFSNSRSEMNVSTLELGDSALYLCASSPGTAGREAFFGQGTRLTVV.

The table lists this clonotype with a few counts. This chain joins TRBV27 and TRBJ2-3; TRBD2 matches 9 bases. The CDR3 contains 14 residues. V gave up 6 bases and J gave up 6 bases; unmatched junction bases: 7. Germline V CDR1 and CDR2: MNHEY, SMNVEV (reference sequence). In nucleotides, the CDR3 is TGTGCCAGCAGGGAGCTAGCGGGGAGGGATACGCAGTATTTT. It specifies CASRELAGRDTQYF.

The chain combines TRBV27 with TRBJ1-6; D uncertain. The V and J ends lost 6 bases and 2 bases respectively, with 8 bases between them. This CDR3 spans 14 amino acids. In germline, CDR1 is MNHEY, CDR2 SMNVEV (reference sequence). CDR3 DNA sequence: TGTGCCAGCAGGGACTCAACCTATAATTCACCCCTCCACTTT. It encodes CASRDSTYNSPLHF.

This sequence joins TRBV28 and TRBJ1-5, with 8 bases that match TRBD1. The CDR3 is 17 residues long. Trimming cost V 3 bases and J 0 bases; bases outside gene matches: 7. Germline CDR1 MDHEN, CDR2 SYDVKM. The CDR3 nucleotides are TGTGCCAGCAGTTTGGATCAGGGGGCCTTTAGCAATCAGCCCCAGCATTTT. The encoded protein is CASSLDQGAFSNQPQHF.

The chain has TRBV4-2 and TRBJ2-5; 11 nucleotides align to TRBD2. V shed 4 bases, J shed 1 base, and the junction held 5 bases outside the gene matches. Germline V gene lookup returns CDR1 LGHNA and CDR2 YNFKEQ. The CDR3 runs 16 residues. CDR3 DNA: TGTGCCAGCAGCCGGGGGACTAGCGGCACCCAAGAGACCCAGTACTTC. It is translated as CASSRGTSGTQETQYF.

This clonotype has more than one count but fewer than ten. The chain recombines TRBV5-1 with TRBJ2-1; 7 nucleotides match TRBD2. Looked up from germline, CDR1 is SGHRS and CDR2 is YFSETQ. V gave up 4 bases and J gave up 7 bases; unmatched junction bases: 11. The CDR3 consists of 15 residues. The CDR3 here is CASSTQGGSSNEQFF. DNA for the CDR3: TGCGCCAGCAGCACCCAAGGCGGGAGTTCAAATGAGCAGTTCTTC.

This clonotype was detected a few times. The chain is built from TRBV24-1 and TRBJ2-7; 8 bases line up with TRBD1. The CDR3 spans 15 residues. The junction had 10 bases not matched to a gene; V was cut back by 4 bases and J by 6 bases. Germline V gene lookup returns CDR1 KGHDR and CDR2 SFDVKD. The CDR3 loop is CATSDSTWTGLEQYF. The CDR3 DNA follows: TGTGCCACCAGTGACTCTACCTGGACAGGGCTCGAGCAGTACTTC.

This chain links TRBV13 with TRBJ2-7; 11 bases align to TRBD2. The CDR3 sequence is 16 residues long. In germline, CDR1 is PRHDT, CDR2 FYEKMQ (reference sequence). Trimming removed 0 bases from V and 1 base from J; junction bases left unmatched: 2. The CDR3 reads CASSLGIAGGSYEQYF. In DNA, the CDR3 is TGTGCCAGCAGCTTAGGCATAGCGGGGGGGTCCTACGAGCAGTACTTC.

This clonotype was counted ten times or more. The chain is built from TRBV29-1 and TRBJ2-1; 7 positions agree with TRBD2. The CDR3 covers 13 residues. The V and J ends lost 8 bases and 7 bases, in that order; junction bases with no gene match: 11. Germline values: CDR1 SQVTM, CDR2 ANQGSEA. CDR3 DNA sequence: TGCAGCACCTCGGGACTCGGGGGGAATGAGCAGTTCTTC. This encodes CSTSGLGGNEQFF.

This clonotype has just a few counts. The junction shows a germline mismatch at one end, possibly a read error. The CDR3 sequence is CASSLRKQGNDGYTF. The CDR3 coding sequence is TGTGCCAGCAGTTTAAGAAAACAGGGTAACGATGGCTACACCTTC. V gene TRBV27 combines with J gene TRBJ1-2, with a tentative D call TRBD1 (6 bases). The germline CDR1 and CDR2 sequences are MNHEY and SMNVEV (reference sequence). The CDR3 has 15 residues.

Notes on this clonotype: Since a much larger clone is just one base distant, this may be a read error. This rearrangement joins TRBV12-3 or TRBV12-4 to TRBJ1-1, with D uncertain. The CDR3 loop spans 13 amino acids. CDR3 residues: CTSSWAGNTEAFF. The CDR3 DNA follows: TGTACCAGCAGTTGGGCCGGGAACACTGAAGCTTTCTTT.

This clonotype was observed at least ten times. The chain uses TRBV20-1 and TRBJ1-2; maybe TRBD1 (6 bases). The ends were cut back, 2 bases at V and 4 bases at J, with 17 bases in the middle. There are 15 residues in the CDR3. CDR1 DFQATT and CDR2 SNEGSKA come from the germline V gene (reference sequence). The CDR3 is CSARPYKQGPYGYTF. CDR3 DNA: TGCAGTGCTAGACCATACAAACAGGGCCCCTATGGCTACACCTTC.

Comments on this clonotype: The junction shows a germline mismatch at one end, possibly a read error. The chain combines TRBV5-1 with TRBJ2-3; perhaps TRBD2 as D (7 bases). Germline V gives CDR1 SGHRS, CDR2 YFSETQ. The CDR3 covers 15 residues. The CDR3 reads CASSGGGDFTETQYF. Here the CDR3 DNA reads TGCGCCAGCAGCGGCGGGGGCGATTTTACAGAAACGCAGTATTTT.